The rows below give T cell receptor beta chains drawn from one sample of a study of CD8 T cells in ankylosing spondylitis. MiXCR, run by TCRdb on the 5' RACE reads, gives a single entry per CDR3 protein. The sample includes tens of thousands of distinct CDR3 sequences, about 15% of them seen just once. Input material: blood. All receptors come from a male donor with ankylosing spondylitis or in good health (not recorded which). The CDR3 runs from the conserved cysteine through the conserved F or W. A D gene is named only where the DNA matches it firmly. Clone size appears in some rows only: once, few, many, or a class for an expanded clone.

DNA	CDR3	D	V	J	size
TGTGCCAGCAGTAGGGACGGTAACTCTGGAAACACCATATATTTT	CASSRDGNSGNTIYF	NA	TRBV9	TRBJ1-3	NA
TGTGCCAACAATACGGGGGGGCCCTATACGCAGTATTTT	CANNTGGPYTQYF	TRBD2	TRBV12-3/TRBV12-4	TRBJ2-3	NA
TGCGCCAGCGGGACAGCCTACAATGAGCAGTTCTTC	CASGTAYNEQFF	TRBD1	TRBV4-1	TRBJ2-1	many
TGCAGCGTTGGGGAAGGGGTGACCACAGATACGCAGTATTTT	CSVGEGVTTDTQYF	NA	TRBV29-1	TRBJ2-3	few
TGTGCCAGCAGATTGGTCAACACCGGGGAGCTGTTTTTT	CASRLVNTGELFF	NA	TRBV28	TRBJ2-2	NA
TGCAGTGCTATCCAGACTAGCGGGCCTAGCTCCTACAATGAGCAGTTCTTC	CSAIQTSGPSSYNEQFF	TRBD2	TRBV20-1	TRBJ2-1	many
TGTGCCAGCAGTGAAGTCCATGGAGGAACAACTAATGAAAAACTGTTTTTT	CASSEVHGGTTNEKLFF	NA	TRBV25-1	TRBJ1-4	NA
TGCGCCAGCAGCTTGAACAGGGGCTCGAACACCGGGGAGCTGTTTTTT	CASSLNRGSNTGELFF	TRBD1	TRBV5-1	TRBJ2-2	few
TGTGCCAGCAGCTTAGGGCAGGGACACACTGAAGCTTTCTTT	CASSLGQGHTEAFF	NA	TRBV7-6	TRBJ1-1	NA
TGTGCCAGCAGGATACAGGGGGCGCTTGATACGCAGTATTTT	CASRIQGALDTQYF	TRBD1	TRBV28	TRBJ2-3	NA
TGTGCCAGCAGCTTAGGGCGCTGGGAGACCCAGTACTTC	CASSLGRWETQYF	NA	TRBV7-2	TRBJ2-5	NA
TGTGCCAGCAGCGGGCTTTTCAATCAGCCCCAGCATTTT	CASSGLFNQPQHF	NA	TRBV6-4	TRBJ1-5	NA
TGTGCCAGCAGCCCGTGGGGATCGAACACCGGGGAGCTGTTTTTT	CASSPWGSNTGELFF	NA	TRBV11-2	TRBJ2-2	NA
TGTGCCACCAGTGATCCGAGACCCGAATGGGGAAACATTCAGTACTTC	CATSDPRPEWGNIQYF	NA	TRBV24-1	TRBJ2-4	many
TGTGCCAGCAGTTACGGAGGGGTCACCGGGGAGCTGTTTTTT	CASSYGGVTGELFF	NA	TRBV6-2/TRBV6-3	TRBJ2-2	many
TGCGCCAGCAGCCGAACAGGGGTGGATGAAAAACTGTTTTTT	CASSRTGVDEKLFF	TRBD1	TRBV5-1	TRBJ1-4	few
TGCAGTGCTAGTGGGACAGGAGACCTTCAGCCCCAGCATTTT	CSASGTGDLQPQHF	TRBD1	TRBV20-1	TRBJ1-5	few
TGCGCCAGCAGCCCCGGGACGGACAACACCGGGGAGCTGTTTTTT	CASSPGTDNTGELFF	NA	TRBV4-3	TRBJ2-2	many
TGTGCCAGCAGCTTAAAGTGGGTGCTGAATACGCAGTATTTT	CASSLKWVLNTQYF	NA	TRBV7-2	TRBJ2-3	NA
TGTGCCAGTAGGGTTGGACAGGTCCCCACCGGGGAGCTGTTTTTT	CASRVGQVPTGELFF	TRBD1	TRBV6-2/TRBV6-3	TRBJ2-2	once
TGTGCCAGCAGTTATACGGGGGGGCGAACAGATACGCAGTATTTT	CASSYTGGRTDTQYF	TRBD2	TRBV12-3/TRBV12-4	TRBJ2-3	NA
TGTGCCAGCAGTTTAGGAATTAGCGGATACAATGAGCAGTTCTTC	CASSLGISGYNEQFF	NA	TRBV12-3/TRBV12-4	TRBJ2-1	many
NA	CASSPDPLRAGELFF	NA	TRBV7-2	TRBJ2-2	medium-sized
TGTGCCAGCAGTTACATAGAGTTCTCCTACGAGCAGTACTTC	CASSYIEFSYEQYF	NA	TRBV6-2/TRBV6-3	TRBJ2-7	NA
TGCGCCAGCAGCTTGGAGTCACCCTCGACTGCGTGGCGAGAGACCCAGTACTTC	CASSLESPSTAWRETQYF	NA	TRBV5-1	TRBJ2-5	medium-sized
TGCAGTGCCAAACAGGGAAACAATGAAAAACTGTTTTTT	CSAKQGNNEKLFF	NA	TRBV20-1	TRBJ1-4	many
TGCGCCAGCAGCCCGCTGTCGGGGGGCACAGATACGCAGTATTTT	CASSPLSGGTDTQYF	NA	TRBV5-1	TRBJ2-3	many
TGTGCCAGCTCACCTACGACAGGGGAGAACACCGGGGAGCTGTTTTTT	CASSPTTGENTGELFF	TRBD1	TRBV18	TRBJ2-2	NA
TGTGCCAGCTCACCGGCGAACACTGAAGCTTTCTTT	CASSPANTEAFF	NA	TRBV18	TRBJ1-1	many
TGTGCCAGCAGCTTAGACAGGGGCGTCTACGAGCAGTACTTC	CASSLDRGVYEQYF	TRBD1	TRBV7-2	TRBJ2-7	few
TGTGCCAGTTACCTAGCCGGGGAGCTGTTTTTT	CASYLAGELFF	NA	TRBV3-1	TRBJ2-2	few
TGCAGTGCTAGAGATTTGTTCCAAGAGACCCAGTACTTC	CSARDLFQETQYF	NA	TRBV20-1	TRBJ2-5	few
TGTGCCAGCAGTGAAGGGTTGGGGAATGAGCAGTTCTTC	CASSEGLGNEQFF	NA	TRBV2	TRBJ2-1	medium-sized
TGTGCCAGCAGCTTATTACCGGATACGCAGTATTTT	CASSLLPDTQYF	NA	TRBV7-2	TRBJ2-3	NA
TGCAGCGTTGCAGGGACCGGGGAGCTGTTTTTT	CSVAGTGELFF	NA	TRBV29-1	TRBJ2-2	few
TGTGCCAGCAGCTTGACCGGGACAGGGGACACCGGGGAGCTGTTTTTT	CASSLTGTGDTGELFF	TRBD1	TRBV11-2	TRBJ2-2	NA
TGTGCCAGCAGATCCGCGGGACGGCCTAATCAGCCCCAGCATTTT	CASRSAGRPNQPQHF	NA	TRBV28	TRBJ1-5	many
TGTGCCAGCAGCCCGTTAGGGGGCCGAATCACAGATACGCAGTATTTT	CASSPLGGRITDTQYF	TRBD1	TRBV4-2	TRBJ2-3	few
TGTGCCAGCAGTTCCCCCAAGGGTAGAAGGGGGGGCAATCAGCCCCAGCATTTT	CASSSPKGRRGGNQPQHF	NA	TRBV6-6	TRBJ1-5	NA
TGCAGTGCTAGAGACCCACTAGTAGCGGGGGCCGGGGAGCTGTTTTTT	CSARDPLVAGAGELFF	TRBD2	TRBV20-1	TRBJ2-2	few
TGTGCCAGCAGGCGGACAGGGGTTAATGAAAAACTGTTTTTT	CASRRTGVNEKLFF	TRBD1	TRBV7-9	TRBJ1-4	few
TGCAGTGCTAGACCGGGACAGGGGGTGCGTGATACGCAGTATTTT	CSARPGQGVRDTQYF	TRBD1	TRBV20-1	TRBJ2-3	NA
TGCAGTGCCCCGTCGGGGACTAGCGGGAGTTACGAGCAGTACTTC	CSAPSGTSGSYEQYF	TRBD2	TRBV20-1	TRBJ2-7	many
TGCGCCAGCAGCTTGTCCCAGGGTTATACTGAAGCTTTCTTT	CASSLSQGYTEAFF	NA	TRBV5-1	TRBJ1-1	many
TGTGCCACCAGTGACATTGGACAGGGAGAGACCCAGTACTTC	CATSDIGQGETQYF	TRBD1	TRBV24-1	TRBJ2-5	many
TGTGCCAGCAGCACCATTAGCGGGGGATCCTACAATGAGCAGTTCTTC	CASSTISGGSYNEQFF	TRBD2	TRBV28	TRBJ2-1	many
TGCGCCAGCAGCGGGACGGTGAGAACCGGGGAGCTGTTTTTT	CASSGTVRTGELFF	NA	TRBV5-1	TRBJ2-2	many
TGTGCCTTTGGTAGGCGGGGGAACACCGGGGAGCTGTTTTTT	CAFGRRGNTGELFF	NA	TRBV30	TRBJ2-2	NA
TGTGCCAGCTCACCACTAGGGTTTGAGGATTCACCCCTCCACTTT	CASSPLGFEDSPLHF	NA	TRBV18	TRBJ1-6	NA
TGCGCCAGCAGCTTGGAAGGGGTTGTAGTACAAGAGACCCAGTACTTC	CASSLEGVVVQETQYF	NA	TRBV5-1	TRBJ2-5	NA
TGTGCCAGCAGTGAATTAACCCGTTACACCTTC	CASSELTRYTF	NA	TRBV25-1	TRBJ1-2	NA
TGTGCCAGCAGCCGCGGGGCCTCCTACAATGAGCAGTTCTTC	CASSRGASYNEQFF	NA	TRBV11-3	TRBJ2-1	few
TGCAGTGCTGCCCAGGGGGGTGCGAACACCGGGGAGCTGTTTTTT	CSAAQGGANTGELFF	NA	TRBV20-1	TRBJ2-2	NA